This T cell receptor beta chain was retrieved from a study of shared clonotypes between healthy human individuals. General observations from the study: In contrast to clonotypes shared by all four donors, non-shared clonotypes had lower generation probabilities.

The assay was immunoSEQ multiplex PCR, and TCRdb's table has in-frame clones only and misses some. The sample lists about 960,000 clones; over 75% were seen once. Concerning this clone: Its matching antigen is unknown.

This CDR3 is built from 13 residues. The junction had 9 bases not matched to a gene; V was cut back by 7 bases and J by 7 bases. Germline V gene sequence: CDR1 MDHEN, CDR2 SYDVKM. Recent vaccinations or acute infections were absent in the healthy HIV-negative adult donors. Division of CD4+ cells produced a CD45RA+ naive subset and a CD45RA-negative memory subset. Material for sequencing was memory CD4+ T cells sorted from blood. Regarding subset: CD45RA-negative fraction. This rearrangement joins TRBV28 to TRBJ1-1, with 7 bases lining up with TRBD1. The clonotype was recovered from a man between 18 and 35 years old in good health. The DNA for the CDR3 is TGTGCCAGCAACAGGGGCAGCATCGGTGAAGCTTTCTTT. Its protein product is CASNRGSIGEAFF.